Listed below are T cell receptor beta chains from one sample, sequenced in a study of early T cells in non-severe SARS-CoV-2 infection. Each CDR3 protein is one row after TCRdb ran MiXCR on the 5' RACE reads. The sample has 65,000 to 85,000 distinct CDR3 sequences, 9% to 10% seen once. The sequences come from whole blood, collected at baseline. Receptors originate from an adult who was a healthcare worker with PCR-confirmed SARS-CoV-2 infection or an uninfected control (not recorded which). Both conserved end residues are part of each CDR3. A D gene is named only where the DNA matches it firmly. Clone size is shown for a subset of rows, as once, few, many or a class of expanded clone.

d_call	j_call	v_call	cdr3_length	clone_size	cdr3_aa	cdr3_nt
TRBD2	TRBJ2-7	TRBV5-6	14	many	CASSAGTSRNEQYF	TGTGCCAGCAGCGCCGGGACTAGCCGCAACGAGCAGTACTTC
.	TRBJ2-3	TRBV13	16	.	CASSFPRGLGTDTQYF	TGTGCCAGCAGCTTTCCACGGGGACTTGGAACAGATACGCAGTATTTT
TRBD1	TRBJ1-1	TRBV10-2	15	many	CASSLLDRRNTEAFF	TGCGCCAGCAGTCTTTTGGACAGGCGGAACACTGAAGCTTTCTTT
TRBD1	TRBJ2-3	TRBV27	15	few	CASSRGTGGTDTQYF	TGTGCCAGCAGTCGAGGGACAGGTGGCACAGATACGCAGTATTTT
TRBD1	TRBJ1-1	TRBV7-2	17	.	CASSLQDRFLGETEAFF	TGTGCCAGCAGTTTACAGGACAGGTTCTTGGGGGAAACTGAAGCTTTCTTT
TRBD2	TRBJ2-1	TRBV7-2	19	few	CASSLIGLGVAGGGHEQFF	TGTGCCAGCAGCTTAATCGGTCTCGGGGTAGCGGGAGGTGGGCATGAGCAGTTCTTC
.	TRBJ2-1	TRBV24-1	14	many	CATQESYTYNEQFF	TGTGCCACACAAGAATCGTACACCTACAATGAGCAGTTCTTC
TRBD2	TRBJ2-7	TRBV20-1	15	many	CSARLWREGAYEQYF	TGCAGTGCTAGATTATGGCGGGAGGGGGCCTACGAGCAGTACTTC
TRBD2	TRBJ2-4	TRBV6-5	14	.	CASSYELGSGIQYF	TGTGCCAGCAGTTACGAGTTGGGTAGCGGGATTCAGTACTTC
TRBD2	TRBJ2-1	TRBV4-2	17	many	CASSQPTSGRGYNEQFF	TGTGCCAGCAGCCAACCCACTAGCGGGAGGGGTTACAATGAGCAGTTCTTC